The present TCR beta chain was sequenced within a study of CD8+CD57+ T cells in acquired aplastic anemia. Study-wide results and caveats: Overlap between patients and controls comprised twenty-nine CD8+ CDR3 sequences.

The template for TCR beta VDJ and CDR3 sequence profiling was genomic DNA. In TCRdb, the reads were re-called with MiXCR into one record per CDR3 protein. The table has some 120,000 distinct CDR3 sequences, 48% seen once; the top ten hold around 2.3%. This clonotype was counted at least ten times. No antigen is known for it. The CDR3 extends over 16 amino acids. Between the trimmed V and J ends, which lost 1 base and 0 bases, there was a span of 9 bases. Germline V lookup: CDR1 SGHTA, CDR2 FQGNSA. Sequencing used sorted CD4+, CD8+, or CD8+CD57+ T cells (not recorded which) from PBMCs. This sequence originates from a human donor in good health, serving as a control. This chain joins TRBV7-2 and TRBJ2-2; D gene ambiguous. The CDR3 region is CASSLGRVPNTGELFF. Here the CDR3 DNA reads TGTGCCAGCAGCTTAGGGCGAGTACCGAACACCGGGGAGCTGTTTTTT.